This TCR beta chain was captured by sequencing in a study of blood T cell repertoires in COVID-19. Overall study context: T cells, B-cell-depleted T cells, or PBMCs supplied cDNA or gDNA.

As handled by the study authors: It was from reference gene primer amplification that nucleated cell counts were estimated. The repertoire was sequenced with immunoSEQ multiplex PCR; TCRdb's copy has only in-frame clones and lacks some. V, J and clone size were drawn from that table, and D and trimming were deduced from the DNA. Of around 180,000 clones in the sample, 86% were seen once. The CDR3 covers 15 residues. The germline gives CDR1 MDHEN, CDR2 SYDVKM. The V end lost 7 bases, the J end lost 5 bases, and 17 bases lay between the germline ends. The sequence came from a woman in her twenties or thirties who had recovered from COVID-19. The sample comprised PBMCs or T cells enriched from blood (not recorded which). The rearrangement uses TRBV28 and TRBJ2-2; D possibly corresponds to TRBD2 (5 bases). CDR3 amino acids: CASTTRGRGTGELFF. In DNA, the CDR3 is TGTGCCAGCACCACTAGAGGAAGAGGGACCGGGGAGCTGTTTTTT.